The 27 T cell receptor beta chains below were found in one sample sequenced in a study of identical twins. Using its own MiXCR run on the 5' RACE reads, TCRdb lists one record per CDR3 protein. The data contain about 160,000 distinct CDR3 sequences, around 3.4% of them singletons. The sequenced material came from memory T cells sorted from blood. These receptors all stem from a man between 18 and 29 years old in good health.

This clonotype appeared many times. The CDR3, as DNA: TGCAGTGCTACCGGATCTGGTTACGAGCAGTACTTC. Translation gives CSATGSGYEQYF. The chain combines TRBV20-1 with TRBJ2-7; D gene uncertain. The V gene lost 4 bases and the J gene lost 4 bases, with 11 bases spanning the gap. The germline V gene has CDR1 DFQATT and CDR2 SNEGSKA (reference sequence). CDR3 length: 12 residues.

At least ten counts were recorded for this clonotype. The chain uses TRBV19 and TRBJ2-3, with D maybe TRBD2 (6 bases). The CDR3 extends over 16 amino acids. Trimming stripped 3 bases from V and 7 bases from J, with 20 bases between. Germline V lookup: CDR1 LNHDA, CDR2 SQIVND (reference sequence). CDR3 residues: CASSIRVEGPVNTQYF. The CDR3 DNA reads TGTGCCAGTAGTATTAGAGTGGAGGGTCCCGTGAATACGCAGTATTTT.

There are many counts of this clonotype. The chain is built from TRBV16 and TRBJ1-2; D unclear. Germline V gene lookup returns CDR1 KGHSY and CDR2 FQNENV. This CDR3 is built from 13 residues. The ends were cut back, 0 bases at V and 0 bases at J, with 2 bases in the middle. CDR3 region: CASSQSTNYGYTF. CDR3 nucleotides: TGTGCCAGCAGCCAATCAACTAACTATGGCTACACCTTC.

This clonotype was seen ten or more times. This rearrangement joins TRBV19 to TRBJ1-1; 7 nucleotides agree with TRBD1. Germline V CDR1 and CDR2: LNHDA, SQIVND (reference sequence). This CDR3 region has 14 residues. Losses at the gene ends were 8 bases for V and 5 bases for J; bases not matched to a gene: 11. CDR3: CASDGTDSRTEAFF. CDR3 DNA sequence: TGTGCCAGTGATGGGACAGATTCCAGGACTGAAGCTTTCTTT.

This clonotype has just a few counts. This sequence joins TRBV3-1 and TRBJ2-3, with 7 bases lining up with TRBD2. The CDR3 spans 17 residues. Trimming took 0 bases from V and 5 from J; bases not matched to a gene: 11. Germline V gene lookup returns CDR1 LGHDT and CDR2 YNNKEL (reference sequence). CDR3 sequence: CASSQDSGGPRQDTQYF. The CDR3 nucleotides read TGTGCCAGCAGCCAAGATTCGGGAGGCCCCCGGCAAGATACGCAGTATTTT.

This rearrangement joins TRBV4-1 to TRBJ2-1, with TRBD2 as a possible D gene (6 bases). The CDR3 totals 17 residues. With 4 bases removed from V and 0 bases from J, the gap between germline ends came to 16 bases. Looked up from germline, CDR1 is MGHRA and CDR2 is YSYEKL. The CDR3 here is CASSRQGLTLSYNEQFF. DNA for the CDR3: TGCGCCAGCAGCCGGCAGGGACTCACACTCTCCTACAATGAGCAGTTCTTC.

This clonotype was seen ten or more times. This chain links TRBV29-1 with TRBJ2-3; TRBD2 is a possible D gene (6 bases). The V end was cut by 5 bases, the J end by 5 bases, with 14 bases between. CDR1 and CDR2 from the germline V gene are SQVTM and ANQGSEA. The CDR3 totals 13 residues. CDR3 loop: CSVNKPGLDTQYF. The DNA of the CDR3 is TGCAGCGTTAACAAGCCGGGACTAGATACGCAGTATTTT.

This clonotype was found many times. The chain employs TRBV4-2 and TRBJ2-7, with 8 bases identical to TRBD1. Germline lookup yields CDR1 LGHNA and CDR2 YNFKEQ. Trimming took 1 base from V and 5 from J; bases not matched to a gene: 19. CDR3 length equals 19 residues. DNA for the CDR3: TGTGCCAGCAGCCAAGTAACCAAAAGGACAGGGTTTTCTTGGGACGAGCAGTACTTC. It translates to CASSQVTKRTGFSWDEQYF.

This clonotype was seen at least ten times. The CDR3: CSANHREAQFF. CDR3 nucleotide sequence: TGCAGTGCTAATCATAGGGAAGCGCAGTTCTTC. The V call is TRBV20-1, the J call TRBJ2-1; no firm D call. The V gene lost 4 bases and the J gene lost 12 bases, with 13 bases spanning the gap. The germline V gene has CDR1 DFQATT and CDR2 SNEGSKA (reference sequence). The CDR3 sequence is 11 residues long.

This clonotype was seen repeatedly, ten times or more. J is TRBJ2-1 and V is TRBV5-1; TRBD1 matches 9 bases. Germline V lookup: CDR1 SGHRS, CDR2 YFSETQ. This CDR3 contains 14 residues. J gave up 5 bases and V 6 bases, and 6 bases lay outside the gene matches. The CDR3 sequence: CASTQGQGNNEQFF. CDR3 DNA: TGCGCCAGCACCCAGGGACAGGGTAACAATGAGCAGTTCTTC.

This clonotype was detected many times. The rearrangement links TRBV7-2 to TRBJ2-5; TRBD1 is a possible D gene (5 bases). Trimming cost V 1 base and J 4 bases, with 10 bases left between them. The CDR3 loop spans 14 amino acids. CDR1 is SGHTA and CDR2 is FQGNSA in the germline V gene. This chain's CDR3 is CASSLDPGRETQYF. The CDR3 nucleotides are TGTGCCAGCAGCTTAGATCCAGGGCGAGAGACCCAGTACTTC.

This clonotype has ten or more counts. The CDR3 loop reads CASSPAREQYF. CDR3 nucleotide sequence: TGTGCCAGCAGCCCCGCTAGAGAGCAGTACTTC. The rearrangement links TRBV7-9 to TRBJ2-7; D is unclear. CDR1 and CDR2 from the germline V gene are SEHNR and FQNEAQ (reference sequence). V shed 5 bases and J shed 7 bases, with 9 bases lying between them. The CDR3 spans 11 residues. Filled out from reference TRBV7-9 and TRBJ2-7, the complete variable domain reads DTGVSQNPRHKITKRGQNVTFRCDPISEHNRLYWYRQTLGQGPEFLTYFQNEAQLEKSRLLSDRFSAERPKGSFSTLEIQRTEQGDSAMYLCASSPAREQYFGPGTRLTVT.

This clonotype was detected ten times or more. J is TRBJ1-1 and V is TRBV27; D may be TRBD1 (6 bases). Deletions cut 4 bases from V and 8 bases from J, with 17 bases between. The germline CDR1 and CDR2 sequences are MNHEY and SMNVEV (reference sequence). The CDR3 has 14 residues. CDR3 nucleotides: TGTGCCAGCAGTTCAACCCGAGGGGGAACCGAAGCTTTCTTT. Translated, it gives CASSSTRGGTEAFF.

This clonotype came up many times. The gene calls are TRBV18 and TRBJ2-2; D gene unclear. The CDR3 totals 15 residues. Trimming took 2 bases from V and 4 from J, leaving 11 bases between them. Germline V CDR1 and CDR2: KGHSH, LQKENI. CDR3 sequence reads: CASSPSLSGTGELFF. The CDR3 DNA reads TGTGCCAGCTCACCAAGTTTGTCGGGCACCGGGGAGCTGTTTTTT.

This clonotype was counted at least ten times. The chain links TRBV20-1 to TRBJ2-5; TRBD2 agrees at 12 bases. Germline V gene lookup returns CDR1 DFQATT and CDR2 SNEGSKA (reference sequence). The trim removed 7 bases at V and 1 base at J, leaving 7 bases unmatched. The CDR3 runs 15 residues. The CDR3 bases are TGCAGTGTTCCGACACTAGCGGGAGGCCAAGAGACCCAGTACTTC. Protein sequence: CSVPTLAGGQETQYF.

This clonotype showed up many times. The V call is TRBV7-9, the J call TRBJ2-2; 7 positions match TRBD2. Trimming removed 6 bases from V and 0 bases from J; junction bases left unmatched: 4. The CDR3 length is 15 residues. CDR1 and CDR2 (germline): SEHNR, FQNEAQ (reference sequence). The CDR3 region has the DNA TGTGCCAGCAGAAAGACTAGCACGAACACCGGGGAGCTGTTTTTT. Residues: CASRKTSTNTGELFF.

There are many counts of this clonotype. The chain is built from TRBV12-3 or TRBV12-4 and TRBJ1-3, with D tentatively TRBD1 (6 bases). The CDR3 consists of 15 residues. V was shortened by 9 bases and J by 0 bases, with 15 bases between the two germline ends. CDR3 protein: CASATGIISGNTIYF. DNA of the CDR3: TGTGCCAGTGCGACAGGAATCATCTCTGGAAACACCATATATTTT.

In this sample, this clonotype turned up many times. The chain joins TRBV29-1 to TRBJ2-7; TRBD2 matches 9 bases. The V segment lost 4 bases and the J segment 2 bases; nucleotides outside the gene matches: 9. The germline CDR1 and CDR2 sequences are SQVTM and ANQGSEA. This CDR3 is built from 15 residues. The CDR3 sequence is CSVVLRLAETYEQYF. CDR3 bases: TGCAGCGTTGTCCTTAGACTAGCGGAAACCTACGAGCAGTACTTC.

This clonotype showed up many times. V is TRBV20-1 and J is TRBJ2-6, with D unresolved. The V end lost 6 bases, the J end lost 0 bases, and 9 bases lay between the germline ends. The germline V gene has CDR1 DFQATT and CDR2 SNEGSKA (reference sequence). The length of the CDR3 is 14 residues. The CDR3 DNA is TGCAGTGCCCTATCCTCCTCTGGGGCCAACGTCCTGACTTTC. Its protein product is CSALSSSGANVLTF.

The table lists this clonotype with many counts. J is TRBJ2-7 and V is TRBV11-2, with TRBD2 matching over 7 bases. The CDR3 runs to 12 residues. Germline-derived CDR1 and CDR2 are SGHAT and FQNNGV. The junction had 5 bases not matched to a gene; V was cut back by 5 bases and J by 7 bases. CDR3 sequence: CASSRWGGEQYF. The CDR3, as DNA: TGTGCCAGCAGCCGATGGGGGGGAGAGCAGTACTTC. Full variable domain (rest looked up from reference TRBV11-2 and TRBJ2-7): EAGVAQSPRYKIIEKRQSVAFWCNPISGHATLYWYQQILGQGPKLLIQFQNNGVVDDSQLPKDRFSAERLKGVDSTLKIQPAKLEDSAVYLCASSRWGGEQYFGPGTRLTVT.

This clonotype was seen repeatedly, ten times or more. The rearrangement uses TRBV27 and TRBJ1-6, with 7 bases identical to TRBD1. CDR3 length equals 13 residues. V was clipped by 10 bases and J by 7 bases; unmatched bases: 7. Germline V gene data show CDR1 as MNHEY and CDR2 as SMNVEV (reference sequence). In nucleotides, the CDR3 is TGTGCCACCAGGACAGGCCAGAATTCACCCCTCCACTTT. It encodes CATRTGQNSPLHF.

This clonotype showed up many times. The chain joins TRBV24-1 to TRBJ2-1; no clear D. Trimming cost V 6 bases and J 0 bases, with 5 bases left between them. CDR3 size: 13 residues. Germline lookup yields CDR1 KGHDR and CDR2 SFDVKD. CDR3 bases: TGTGCCACCAGTCGGCTCTCCTACAATGAGCAGTTCTTC. This codes for CATSRLSYNEQFF.

This clonotype was observed at least ten times. CDR3 protein: CASSYSGRNNEQFF. The DNA of the CDR3 is TGTGCCAGCAGTTACTCGGGAAGAAACAATGAGCAGTTCTTC. The V and J genes are TRBV6-5 and TRBJ2-1; D not resolved. Germline V gene lookup returns CDR1 MNHEY and CDR2 SVGAGI. V was clipped by 0 bases and J by 5 bases, with 8 bases between them. The CDR3 consists of 14 residues.

The table lists this clonotype with many counts. The rearrangement links TRBV20-1 to TRBJ2-3; 8 bases are a match to TRBD2. The CDR3 spans 13 residues. Trimming cost V 0 bases and J 8 bases; bases outside gene matches: 4. CDR1 and CDR2 (germline): DFQATT, SNEGSKA (reference sequence). This CDR3 reads CSARDSRGGTQYF. CDR3 nucleotide sequence: TGCAGTGCTAGAGACTCCCGGGGGGGTACGCAGTATTTT.

This clonotype was recorded at least ten times. The rearrangement joins TRBV20-1 to TRBJ1-5; D perhaps matches TRBD1 (5 bases). This CDR3 is 14 amino acids long. CDR1 is DFQATT, CDR2 SNEGSKA, per germline (reference sequence). V was clipped by 2 bases and J by 5 bases, with 13 bases between them. The chain's CDR3 is CSARRYQGHQPQHF. The CDR3 region has the DNA TGCAGTGCTAGAAGGTATCAGGGTCATCAGCCCCAGCATTTT.

In its sample, this clonotype was seen many times. This chain uses TRBV7-8 with TRBJ1-4; D gene uncertain. The CDR3 is made up of 13 amino acids. Germline lookup yields CDR1 SGHVS and CDR2 FQNEAQ. V shed 0 bases and J shed 5 bases, with 4 bases lying between them. The CDR3 reads CASSLARNEKLFF. For the CDR3, the DNA is TGTGCCAGCAGCTTAGCAAGAAATGAAAAACTGTTTTTT.

This clonotype was recorded at least ten times. The V and J genes are TRBV5-1 and TRBJ2-7; the match to TRBD2 covers 8 bases. This CDR3 is built from 15 residues. Germline CDR1 and CDR2: SGHRS and YFSETQ. V lost 0 bases, J lost 1 base, and 3 bases stayed unmatched. In DNA form, the CDR3 reads TGCGCCAGCAGCTTGGCGGCTAGCGGGTCCTACGAGCAGTACTTC. It specifies CASSLAASGSYEQYF.